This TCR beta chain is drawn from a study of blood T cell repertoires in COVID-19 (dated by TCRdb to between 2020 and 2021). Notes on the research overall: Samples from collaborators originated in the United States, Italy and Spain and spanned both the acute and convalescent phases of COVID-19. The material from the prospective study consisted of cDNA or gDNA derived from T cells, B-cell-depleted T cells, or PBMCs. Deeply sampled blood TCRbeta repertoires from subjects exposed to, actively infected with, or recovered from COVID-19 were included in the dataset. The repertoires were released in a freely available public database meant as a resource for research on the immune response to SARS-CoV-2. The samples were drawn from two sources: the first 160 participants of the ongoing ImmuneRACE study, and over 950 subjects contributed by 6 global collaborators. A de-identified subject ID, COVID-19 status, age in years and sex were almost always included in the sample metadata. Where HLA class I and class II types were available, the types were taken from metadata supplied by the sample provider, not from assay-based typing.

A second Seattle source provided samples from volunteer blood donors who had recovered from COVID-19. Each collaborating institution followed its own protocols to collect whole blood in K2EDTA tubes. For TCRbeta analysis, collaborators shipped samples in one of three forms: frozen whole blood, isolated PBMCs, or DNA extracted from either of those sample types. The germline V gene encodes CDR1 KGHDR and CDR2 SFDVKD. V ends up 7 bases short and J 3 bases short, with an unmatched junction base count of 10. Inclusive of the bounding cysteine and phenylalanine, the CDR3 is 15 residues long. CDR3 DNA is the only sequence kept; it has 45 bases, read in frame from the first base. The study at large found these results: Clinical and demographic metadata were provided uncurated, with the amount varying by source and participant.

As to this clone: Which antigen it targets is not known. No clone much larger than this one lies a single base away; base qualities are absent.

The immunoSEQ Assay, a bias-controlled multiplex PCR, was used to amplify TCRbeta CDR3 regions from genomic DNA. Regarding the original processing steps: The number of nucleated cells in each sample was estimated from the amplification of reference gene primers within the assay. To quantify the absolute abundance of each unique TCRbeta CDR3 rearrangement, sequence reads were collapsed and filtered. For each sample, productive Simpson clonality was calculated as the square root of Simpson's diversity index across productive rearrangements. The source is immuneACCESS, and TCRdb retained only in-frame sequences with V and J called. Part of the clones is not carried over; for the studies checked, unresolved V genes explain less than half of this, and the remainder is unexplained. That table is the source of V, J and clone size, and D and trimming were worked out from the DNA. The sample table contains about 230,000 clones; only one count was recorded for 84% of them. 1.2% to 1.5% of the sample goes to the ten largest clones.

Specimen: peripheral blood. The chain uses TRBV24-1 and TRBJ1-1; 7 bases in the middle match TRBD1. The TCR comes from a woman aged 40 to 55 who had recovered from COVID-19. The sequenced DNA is TGTGCCACCAGCGAAGCTGGGACAGCGGACACTGAAGCTTTCTTT. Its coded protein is CATSEAGTADTEAFF.